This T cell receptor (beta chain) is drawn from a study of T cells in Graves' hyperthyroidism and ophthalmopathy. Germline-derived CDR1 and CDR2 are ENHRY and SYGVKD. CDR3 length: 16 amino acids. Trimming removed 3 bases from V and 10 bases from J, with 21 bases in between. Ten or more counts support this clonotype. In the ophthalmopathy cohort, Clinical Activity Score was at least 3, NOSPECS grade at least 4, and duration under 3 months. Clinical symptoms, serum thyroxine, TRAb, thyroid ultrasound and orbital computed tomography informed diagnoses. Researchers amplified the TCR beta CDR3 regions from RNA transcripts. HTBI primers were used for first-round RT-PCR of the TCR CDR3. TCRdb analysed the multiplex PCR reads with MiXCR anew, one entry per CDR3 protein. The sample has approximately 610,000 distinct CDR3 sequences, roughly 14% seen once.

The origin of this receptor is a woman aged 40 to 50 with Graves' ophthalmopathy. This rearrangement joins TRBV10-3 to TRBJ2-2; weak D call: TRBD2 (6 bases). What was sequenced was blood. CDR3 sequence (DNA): TGTGCCATCAGTGAAGGTGGGACTGGTGGTCTGGAGGAGCTGTTTTTT. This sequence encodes CAISEGGTGGLEELFF.